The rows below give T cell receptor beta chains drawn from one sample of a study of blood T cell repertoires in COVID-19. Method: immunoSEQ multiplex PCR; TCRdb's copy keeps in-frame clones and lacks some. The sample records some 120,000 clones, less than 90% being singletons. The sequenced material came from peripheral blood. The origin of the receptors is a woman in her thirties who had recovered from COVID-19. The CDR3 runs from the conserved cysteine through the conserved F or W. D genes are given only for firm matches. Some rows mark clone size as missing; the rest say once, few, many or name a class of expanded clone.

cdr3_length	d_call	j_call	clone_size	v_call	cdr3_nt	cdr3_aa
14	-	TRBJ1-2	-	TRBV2	TGTGCCATCTCGAGGGTTTCTGGCTCCTATGGCTACACCTTC	CAISRVSGSYGYTF
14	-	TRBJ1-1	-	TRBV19	TGTGCCAGTAGACAGGGCCCCATGAACACTGAAGCTTTCTTT	CASRQGPMNTEAFF
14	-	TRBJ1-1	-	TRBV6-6	TGTGCCAGCAGTTTCCAGGACAGTAACACTGAAGCTTTCTTT	CASSFQDSNTEAFF
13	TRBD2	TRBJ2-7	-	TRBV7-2	TGTGCCAGCAGCTTGGGAGGGCCTTACGAGCAGTACTTC	CASSLGGPYEQYF
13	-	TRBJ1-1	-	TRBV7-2	TGTGCCAGCAGCTTAGTGCAGGACACTGAAGCTTTCTTT	CASSLVQDTEAFF
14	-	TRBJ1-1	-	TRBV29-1	TGCAGCTGTTGGGGAGGGGACCTGAACACTGAAGCTTTCTTT	CSCWGGDLNTEAFF
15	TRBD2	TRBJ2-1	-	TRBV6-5	TGTGCCAGCAGTAGACTAGCGGGGGACTACAATGAGCAGTTCTTC	CASSRLAGDYNEQFF
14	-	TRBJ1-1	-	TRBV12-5	TGTGCTAGTGGTCAATTACACGAGAACACTGAAGCTTTCTTT	CASGQLHENTEAFF
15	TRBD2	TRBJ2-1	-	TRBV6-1	TGTGCCAGCAGTGAAGTAGCGGGGGGGTACAATGAGCAGTTCTTC	CASSEVAGGYNEQFF
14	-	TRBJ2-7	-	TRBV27	TGTGCCAGCAGTTTCCGTCCCCTTACCTACGAGCAGTACTTC	CASSFRPLTYEQYF
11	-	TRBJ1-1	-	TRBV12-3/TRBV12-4	TGTGGGACAATCATGAACACTGAAGCTTTCTTT	CGTIMNTEAFF
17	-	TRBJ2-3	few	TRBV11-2	TGTGCCAGCAGCTTAGGGGAGTGGCTAGCCGAAAAAGATACGCAGTATTTT	CASSLGEWLAEKDTQYF
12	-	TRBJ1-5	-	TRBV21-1	TGTGCCAGCAGCAAAGCGGAGCAGCCCCAGCATTTT	CASSKAEQPQHF
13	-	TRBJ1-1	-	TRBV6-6	TGTGCCAGCAGGCACCCTGACAGATCTGAAGCTTTCTTT	CASRHPDRSEAFF
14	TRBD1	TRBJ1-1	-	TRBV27	TGTGCCAGCAGTTTCGGTCCGACAGGGTCTGAAGCTTTCTTT	CASSFGPTGSEAFF
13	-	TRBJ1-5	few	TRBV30	TGTGCCTGGAGTCCCGGGGGACGGCAGCCCCAGCATTTT	CAWSPGGRQPQHF
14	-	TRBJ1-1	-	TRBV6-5	TGTGCCAGCAGTTTCACCGACAGGAACACTGAAGCTTTCTTT	CASSFTDRNTEAFF
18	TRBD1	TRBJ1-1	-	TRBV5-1	TGCGCCAGCAGTCTGGGGCCAGGACAGGGGGCCGGAAACACTGAAGCTTTCTTT	CASSLGPGQGAGNTEAFF
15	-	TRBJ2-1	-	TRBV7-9	TGTGCCAGCAGCTCCCAATCGCCCGAGAGCAATGAGCAGTTCTTC	CASSSQSPESNEQFF
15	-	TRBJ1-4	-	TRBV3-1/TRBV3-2	TGTGCCAGCAGCCAAGAGAGGAGGGCTAATGAAAAACTGTTTTTT	CASSQERRANEKLFF
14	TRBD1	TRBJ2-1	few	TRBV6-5	TGTGCCAGCAGAACAGGGGGGACACAGGATGAGCAGTTCTTC	CASRTGGTQDEQFF
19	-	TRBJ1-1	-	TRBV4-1	TGCGCCAGCAGCCAAGTTAAACGGACAGACAGTAGTGGTTACACTGAAGCTTTCTTT	CASSQVKRTDSSGYTEAFF
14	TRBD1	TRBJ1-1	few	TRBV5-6	TGTGCCAGCAGCTGGGGGACAGGGAACACTGAAGCTTTCTTT	CASSWGTGNTEAFF
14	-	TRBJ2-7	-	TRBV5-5	TGTGCCAGCAGCTTAAACAGGGCAAACTACGAGCAGTACTTC	CASSLNRANYEQYF
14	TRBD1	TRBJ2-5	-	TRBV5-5	TGTGCCAGCAGCCCGGACAGGGGCCGAGAGACCCAGTACTTC	CASSPDRGRETQYF
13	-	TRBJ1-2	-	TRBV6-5	TGTGCCAGCAGCCCGCCCGGTCACTATGGCTACACCTTC	CASSPPGHYGYTF
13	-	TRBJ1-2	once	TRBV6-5	TGTGCCAGCAGTTACAGGGGAGGGGATGGCTACACCTTC	CASSYRGGDGYTF
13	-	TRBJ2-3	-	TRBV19	TGTGCCAGTACGTGGGGGCAGACAGATACGCAGTATTTT	CASTWGQTDTQYF
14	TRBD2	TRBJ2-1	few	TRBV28	TGTGCCAGCTCGGGGGGATTGGGATACAATGAGCAGTTCTTC	CASSGGLGYNEQFF
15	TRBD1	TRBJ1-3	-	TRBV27	TGTGCCAGCAGTTTATCGGCAGGGGGGCGGAACACCATATATTTT	CASSLSAGGRNTIYF
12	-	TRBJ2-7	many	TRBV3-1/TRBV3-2	TGTGCCAGCAGCCAAGCGGGGAACGAGCAGTACTTC	CASSQAGNEQYF
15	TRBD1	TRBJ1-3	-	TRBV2	TGTGCCAGCCTACATCCGGACAGGGCTGGAAACACCATATATTTT	CASLHPDRAGNTIYF
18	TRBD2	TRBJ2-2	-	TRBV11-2	TGTGCCAGCAGCTTACAACCCCTAGCGGGGGTTGTCACCGGGGAGCTGTTTTTT	CASSLQPLAGVVTGELFF
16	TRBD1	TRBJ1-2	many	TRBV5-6	TGTGCCAGCACCTTAACCCCGGACAGGGTGAGCTATGGCTACACCTTC	CASTLTPDRVSYGYTF
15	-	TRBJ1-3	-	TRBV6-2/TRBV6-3	TGTGCCAGCAGCCGGACTCCGGGACAAGGAAACACCATATATTTT	CASSRTPGQGNTIYF
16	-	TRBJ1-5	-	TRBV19	TGTGCCAGTAGTCCCCTCACAGGGTTCGGCAATCAGCCCCAGCATTTT	CASSPLTGFGNQPQHF
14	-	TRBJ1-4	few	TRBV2	TGTGCCAGCAGTGTAGGACAGACTAATGAAAAACTGTTTTTT	CASSVGQTNEKLFF
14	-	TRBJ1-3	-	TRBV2	TGTGCCAGCAGTGACCAGTACTCTGGAAACACCATATATTTT	CASSDQYSGNTIYF
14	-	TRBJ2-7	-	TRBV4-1	TGCGCCAGCAGCCAAGCGGAGGAATCCTACGAGCAGTACTTC	CASSQAEESYEQYF
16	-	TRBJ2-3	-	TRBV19	TGTGCCAGTAGCCCACAACTAGCTACTAGCACAGATACGCAGTATTTT	CASSPQLATSTDTQYF
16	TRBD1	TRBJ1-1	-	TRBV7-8	TGTGCCAGCAGCTCCACATGGACAGGAAGGAACACTGAAGCTTTCTTT	CASSSTWTGRNTEAFF
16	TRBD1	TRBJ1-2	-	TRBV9	TGTGCCAGCAGCTCAAACAGGGGCCGGATGGGGTATGGCTACACCTTC	CASSSNRGRMGYGYTF
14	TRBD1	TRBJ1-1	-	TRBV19	TGTGCCAGTAGTGGGACAGGGGCGAACACTGAAGCTTTCTTT	CASSGTGANTEAFF
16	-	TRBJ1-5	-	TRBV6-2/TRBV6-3	TGTGCCAGCAGCCCTAGACCGGACAATAGCAATCAGCCCCAGCATTTT	CASSPRPDNSNQPQHF
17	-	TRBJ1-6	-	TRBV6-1	TGTGCCAGCAGCGAACGGGATCCGGCCCTCTATAATTCACCCCTCCACTTT	CASSERDPALYNSPLHF
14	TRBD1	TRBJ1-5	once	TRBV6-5	TGTGCCAGCATCAGTACAGGGGACGGACAGCCCCAGCATTTT	CASISTGDGQPQHF
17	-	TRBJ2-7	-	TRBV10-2	TGCGCCAGCAGTGAAAACCCCCCGGGACAAACTTTATACGAGCAGTACTTC	CASSENPPGQTLYEQYF
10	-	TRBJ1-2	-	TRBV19	TGTGCCAGTAGTTTATATGGCTACACCTTC	CASSLYGYTF
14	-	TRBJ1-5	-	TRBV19	TGTGCCAGTAGTGAGACGGGAGTTAATCAGCCCCAGCATTTT	CASSETGVNQPQHF
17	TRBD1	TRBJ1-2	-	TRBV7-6	TGTGCCAGCAGCTCTAATCCGGGACAGGGTATTGACTATGGCTACACCTTC	CASSSNPGQGIDYGYTF
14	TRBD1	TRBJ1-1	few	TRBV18	TGTGCCAGCTCCCCCGGGACAGGGAACACTGAAGCTTTCTTT	CASSPGTGNTEAFF
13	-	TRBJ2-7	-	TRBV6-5	TGTGCCAGCAGTACCTTTGGAGGCTACGAGCAGTACTTC	CASSTFGGYEQYF
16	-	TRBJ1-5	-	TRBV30	TGTGCCTGGAGTTTGCCGTATAGCCTTTTCAATCAGCCCCAGCATTTT	CAWSLPYSLFNQPQHF
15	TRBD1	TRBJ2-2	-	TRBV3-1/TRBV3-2	TGTGCCAGCAGCCAAGACCCAGGGGGCACCGGGGAGCTGTTTTTT	CASSQDPGGTGELFF
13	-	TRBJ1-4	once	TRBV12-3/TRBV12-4	TGTGCCAGCAGCCCTCCCACTAATGAAAAACTGTTTTTT	CASSPPTNEKLFF
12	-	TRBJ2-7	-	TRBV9	TGTGCCAGCAGCGTAGCGGGTAACGAGCAGTACTTC	CASSVAGNEQYF
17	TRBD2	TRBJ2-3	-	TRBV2	TGTGCCAGCAGTTGGACTAGCGGGGGGGCCTTCATAGATACGCAGTATTTT	CASSWTSGGAFIDTQYF
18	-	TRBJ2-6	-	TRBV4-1	TGCGCCAGCAGCCAAGATCCTCCTAGGGGCTCTGGGGCCAACGTCCTGACTTTC	CASSQDPPRGSGANVLTF